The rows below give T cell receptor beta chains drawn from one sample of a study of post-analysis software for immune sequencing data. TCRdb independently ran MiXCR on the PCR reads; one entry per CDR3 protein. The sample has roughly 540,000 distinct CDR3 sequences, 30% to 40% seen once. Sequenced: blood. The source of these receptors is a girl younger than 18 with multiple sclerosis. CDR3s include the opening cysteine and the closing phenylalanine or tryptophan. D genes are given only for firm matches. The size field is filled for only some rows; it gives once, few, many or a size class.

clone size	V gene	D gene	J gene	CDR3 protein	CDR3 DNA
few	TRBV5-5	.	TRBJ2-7	CASSLVVGGPPYEQYF	TGTGCCAGCAGCTTGGTCGTCGGGGGGCCCCCCTACGAGCAGTACTTC
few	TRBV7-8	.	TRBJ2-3	CASSFGQGLDTQYF	TGTGCCAGCAGCTTCGGGCAGGGGTTAGATACACAGTATTTT
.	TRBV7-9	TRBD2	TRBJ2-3	CASSFSGGATGTQYF	TGTGCCAGCAGCTTTAGCGGGGGGGCTACAGGTACGCAGTATTTT
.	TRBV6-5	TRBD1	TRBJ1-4	CASSYSGTGVEKLFF	TGTGCCAGCAGTTACTCTGGGACAGGGGTTGAAAAACTGTTTTTT
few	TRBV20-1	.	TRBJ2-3	CSAHPGAERTDTQYF	TGCAGTGCTCACCCAGGAGCCGAGCGCACAGATACGCAGTATTTT
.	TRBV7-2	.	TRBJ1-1	CASSRSRAEAFF	TGTGCCAGCAGCCGAAGTAGGGCTGAAGCTTTCTTT
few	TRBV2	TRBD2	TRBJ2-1	CASSDEKAGGPYEQFF	TGTGCCAGCAGTGATGAAAAGGCGGGGGGGCCCTATGAGCAGTTCTTC
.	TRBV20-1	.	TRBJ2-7	CSARVPGTPSYEQYF	TGCAGTGCTAGAGTCCCAGGGACCCCTTCCTACGAGCAGTACTTC
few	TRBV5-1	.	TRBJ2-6	CASSFATGSGANVLTF	TGCGCCAGCAGCTTCGCTACAGGGTCTGGGGCCAACGTCCTGACTTTC
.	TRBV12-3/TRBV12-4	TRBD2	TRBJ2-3	CASNLAGGLDTQYF	TGTGCCAGCAATCTAGCGGGGGGACTAGATACGCAGTATTTT
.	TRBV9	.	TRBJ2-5	CASSALMDHGAETQYF	TGTGCCAGCAGCGCACTCATGGACCACGGCGCAGAGACCCAGTACTTC
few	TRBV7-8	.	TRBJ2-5	CASSFRVPQETQYF	TGTGCCAGCAGCTTTAGGGTACCCCAAGAGACCCAGTACTTC
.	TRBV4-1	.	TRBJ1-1	CASSQDPGGDTEAFF	TGCGCCAGCAGCCAAGACCCCGGGGGGGACACTGAAGCTTTCTTT
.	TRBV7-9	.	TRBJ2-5	CASSPLGGAQETQYF	TGTGCCAGCAGCCCCCTTGGCGGGGCACAAGAGACCCAGTACTTC
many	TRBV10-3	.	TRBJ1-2	CAISGTDNYGYTF	TGTGCCATCAGTGGGACAGACAACTATGGCTACACCTTC
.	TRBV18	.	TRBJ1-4	CASSRQAGEKLFF	TGTGCCAGCTCCCGACAGGCGGGGGAAAAACTGTTTTTT
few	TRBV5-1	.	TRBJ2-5	CASSTGKETQYF	TGCGCCAGCAGCACGGGGAAAGAGACCCAGTACTTC
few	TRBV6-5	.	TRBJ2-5	CASSLTTPEQETQYF	TGTGCCAGCAGCCTAACAACACCAGAGCAAGAGACCCAGTACTTC
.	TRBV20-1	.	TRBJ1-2	CSAPMVEGYTF	TGCAGTGCCCCCATGGTGGAAGGCTACACCTTC
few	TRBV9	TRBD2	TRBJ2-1	CASSVGGAGINEQFF	TGTGCCAGCAGCGTAGGAGGAGCGGGGATCAATGAGCAGTTCTTC
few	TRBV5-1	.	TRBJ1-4	CASSLEQLNEKLFF	TGCGCCAGCAGCTTGGAACAGCTGAATGAAAAACTGTTTTTT
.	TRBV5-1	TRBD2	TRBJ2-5	CASSPLAGKTREQYF	TGCGCCAGCAGCCCACTAGCGGGGAAGACTAGGGAGCAGTACTTC
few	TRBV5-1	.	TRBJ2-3	CASSPGEVEDTQYF	TGCGCCAGCAGCCCGGGGGAGGTGGAGGATACGCAGTATTTT
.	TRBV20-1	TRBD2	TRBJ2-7	CSASRGAGGAEQYF	TGCAGTGCTTCCCGAGGAGCGGGGGGGGCCGAGCAGTACTTC
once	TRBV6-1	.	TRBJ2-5	CASSQKGSQVTETQYF	TGTGCCAGCAGCCAAAAGGGCAGTCAAGTCACAGAGACCCAGTACTTC
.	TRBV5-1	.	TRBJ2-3	CASSPLRGGGTDTQYF	TGCGCCAGCAGCCCTTTGAGGGGGGGCGGCACAGATACGCAGTATTTT
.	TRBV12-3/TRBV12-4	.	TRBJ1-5	CASTKGVAQPQHF	TGTGCCAGCACTAAGGGTGTGGCTCAGCCCCAGCATTTT
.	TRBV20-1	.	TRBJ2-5	CSAPVLGGETQYF	TGCAGTGCCCCGGTTCTGGGTGGGGAGACCCAGTACTTC
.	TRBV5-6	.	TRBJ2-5	CASSLSAATQYF	TGTGCCAGCAGCTTGAGTGCAGCGACCCAGTACTTC
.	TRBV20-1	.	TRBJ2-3	CSAPGAVLSTDTQYF	TGCAGTGCTCCCGGAGCCGTCCTCTCCACAGATACGCAGTATTTT
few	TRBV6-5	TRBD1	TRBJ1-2	CASSYLGLGQGHYGYTF	TGTGCCAGCAGTTACTTAGGATTGGGACAGGGTCACTATGGCTACACCTTC
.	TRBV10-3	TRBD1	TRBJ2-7	CAIGEDRSCEQYF	TGTGCCATCGGTGAGGACAGGTCCTGCGAGCAGTACTTC
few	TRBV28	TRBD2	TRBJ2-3	CASSRRTSLRNTDTQYF	TGTGCCAGCAGCCGTCGGACTAGCCTAAGAAACACAGATACGCAGTATTTT
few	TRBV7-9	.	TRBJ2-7	CASSPGTPRAREQYF	TGTGCCAGCAGCCCCGGGACTCCGAGGGCCCGAGAGCAGTACTTC
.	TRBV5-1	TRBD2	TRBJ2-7	CASSSPGLVYEQYF	TGCGCCAGCAGCTCTCCGGGACTAGTCTACGAGCAGTACTTC
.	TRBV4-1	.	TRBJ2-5	CASSHGLITEETQYF	TGCGCCAGCAGCCACGGCTTGATTACGGAGGAGACCCAGTACTTC
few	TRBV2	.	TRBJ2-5	CASTREPQGTQYF	TGTGCCAGCACACGGGAGCCGCAAGGGACCCAGTACTTC